These T cell receptor beta chains were read from a single sample in a study of identical twins. A single record per CDR3 protein comes from TCRdb applying MiXCR to the 5' RACE reads. The repertoire holds hundreds of thousands of distinct CDR3 sequences, with roughly 10% as singletons. Sequences were obtained from memory (CD45RO+) T cells sorted from blood. Every receptor here comes from a woman younger than 35 in good health. CDR3s include the opening cysteine and the closing phenylalanine or tryptophan. A D gene is named only where the DNA matches it firmly. The listing skips clone size in some rows; elsewhere it reads once, few, many or a size class.

few | TRBJ1-6 | . | TRBV5-6 | CASSLVGERSPLHF | TGTGCCAGCAGCTTGGTCGGGGAGCGCTCACCCCTCCACTTT
few | TRBJ2-3 | . | TRBV20-1 | CSADLLTTDTQYF | TGCAGTGCGGACCTTTTGACCACAGATACGCAGTATTTT
few | TRBJ2-2 | . | TRBV3-1 | CASSLHNPGDTGELFF | TGTGCCAGCAGCCTCCATAACCCGGGGGACACCGGGGAGCTGTTTTTT
few | TRBJ2-1 | . | TRBV25-1 | CASRQGRVNEQFF | TGTGCCAGCAGACAGGGGAGGGTCAATGAGCAGTTCTTC
few | TRBJ2-5 | . | TRBV5-1 | CASSSVGGETQYF | TGCGCCAGCAGCTCGGTAGGGGGAGAGACCCAGTACTTC
. | TRBJ1-1 | . | TRBV6-1 | CASSQPGSPEAFF | TGTGCCAGCAGCCAACCGGGGAGCCCTGAAGCTTTCTTT
few | TRBJ2-1 | TRBD2 | TRBV5-1 | CASSIMTSGNNEQFF | TGCGCCAGCAGCATAATGACTAGCGGTAACAATGAGCAGTTCTTC
many | TRBJ2-4 | TRBD1 | TRBV5-1 | CASRQGSLGPRNIQYF | TGCGCCAGCAGACAGGGGAGCTTAGGTCCCAGGAACATTCAGTACTTC
. | TRBJ2-5 | . | TRBV2 | CASRVEETQYF | TGTGCCAGCAGAGTGGAAGAGACCCAGTACTTC
. | TRBJ1-1 | TRBD1 | TRBV5-4 | CASSLRQGAEAFF | TGTGCCAGCAGCTTGAGACAGGGTGCTGAAGCTTTCTTT
. | TRBJ1-4 | . | TRBV5-1 | CASRLGVGTPEKLFF | TGCGCCAGCAGACTGGGGGTCGGGACGCCTGAAAAACTGTTTTTT
. | TRBJ2-1 | TRBD2 | TRBV10-1 | CASSASGRPEQFF | TGCGCCAGCAGTGCAAGCGGGAGGCCTGAGCAGTTCTTC
. | TRBJ2-2 | . | TRBV6-2/TRBV6-3 | CASNSLANTGELFF | TGTGCCAGCAATTCGCTAGCCAACACCGGGGAGCTGTTTTTT
many | TRBJ2-2 | . | TRBV4-3 | CASSQRRGLRDNTGELFF | TGCGCCAGCAGCCAGCGTCGGGGACTGCGGGATAACACCGGGGAGCTGTTTTTT